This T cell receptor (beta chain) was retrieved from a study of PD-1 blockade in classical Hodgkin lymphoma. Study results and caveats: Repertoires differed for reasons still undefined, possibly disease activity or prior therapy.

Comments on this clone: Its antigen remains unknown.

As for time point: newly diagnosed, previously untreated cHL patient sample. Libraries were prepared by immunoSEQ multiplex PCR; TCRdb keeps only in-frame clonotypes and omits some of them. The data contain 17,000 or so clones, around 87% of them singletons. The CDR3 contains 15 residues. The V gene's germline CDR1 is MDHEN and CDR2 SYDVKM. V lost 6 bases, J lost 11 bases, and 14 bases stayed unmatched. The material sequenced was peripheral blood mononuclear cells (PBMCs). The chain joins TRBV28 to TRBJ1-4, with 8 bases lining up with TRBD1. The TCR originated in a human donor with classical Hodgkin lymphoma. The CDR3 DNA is TGTGCCAGCAGCCCCCGGTCCGCAGGGGGCGAGAAACTGTTTTTT. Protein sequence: CASSPRSAGGEKLFF. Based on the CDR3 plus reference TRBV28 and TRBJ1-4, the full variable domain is DVKVTQSSRYLVKRTGEKVFLECVQDMDHENMFWYRQDPGLGLRLIYFSYDVKMKEKGDIPEGYSVSREKKERFSLILESASTNQTSMYLCASSPRSAGGEKLFFGSGTQLSVL.